The 18 T cell receptor beta chains listed next were all sequenced from one sample in a study of relationships among human T cell subsets. From mRNA, alpha and beta CDR3 regions were amplified using semiquantitative ARM-PCR. Exponential amplification used communal superprimers after tagged nested gene-specific primers in ARM-PCR. MiXCR, run by TCRdb on the multiplex PCR reads, gives a single entry per CDR3 protein. Altogether several thousand distinct CDR3 sequences are present, 50% to 60% being singletons, with the ten largest covering under 6.5%. The CD45RA-negative fraction was bead-selected with anti-CD45RO to obtain memory T cells. Sequenced sample: memory T cells sorted from blood. These receptors were taken from a man aged 40-49 years in good health.

The chain couples TRBV12-3 or TRBV12-4 to TRBJ2-4; no clear D gene. Deletions cut 8 bases from V and 0 bases from J, with 26 bases between. This CDR3 region has 19 residues. CDR3 in amino acids: CASALAVGEAELAKNIQYF. CDR3 nucleotides: TGTGCCAGCGCGTTGGCAGTCGGCGAGGCCGAACTAGCCAAAAACATTCAGTACTTC.

V usage is TRBV4-1 and J usage is TRBJ2-1, with TRBD2 as a possible D gene (6 bases). Germline V CDR1 and CDR2: MGHRA, YSYEKL. V dropped 4 bases and J dropped 8 bases, with 18 bases sitting between them. The CDR3 has 15 amino acids. CDR3: CASSPEEGRKYEQFF. The CDR3 DNA sequence: TGCGCCAGCAGCCCGGAGGAGGGGAGAAAGTATGAGCAGTTCTTC.

The rearrangement links TRBV14 to TRBJ2-1; D unresolved. Germline CDR1 reads SGHDN; CDR2 reads FVKESK. V dropped 4 bases and J dropped 5 bases, with 6 bases sitting between them. This CDR3 is built from 12 residues. CDR3 bases: TGTGCCAGCAGCCTTGCGAACAATGAGCAGTTCTTC. It codes for CASSLANNEQFF. The variable domain in full, completed from reference TRBV14 and TRBJ2-1, reads EAGVTQFPSHSVIEKGQTVTLRCDPISGHDNLYWYRRVMGKEIKFLLHFVKESKQDESGMPNNRFLAERTGGTYSTLKVQPAELEDSGVYFCASSLANNEQFFGPGTRLTVL.

The rearrangement uses TRBV11-3 and TRBJ2-3, with 7 nucleotides matching TRBD1. Germline V gene sequence: CDR1 SGHNT, CDR2 YENEEA. V was pared by 5 bases and J by 4 bases, with 3 bases of the junction left unmatched. The CDR3 is 13 amino acids. The CDR3 sequence is CASSATGADTQYF. The CDR3 nucleotides read TGTGCCAGCAGCGCCACAGGGGCAGATACGCAGTATTTT.

V and J are TRBV5-1 and TRBJ1-2; 7 bases fit TRBD1. Unmatched junction bases numbered 5, after V lost 3 bases and J lost 0 bases. CDR1 is SGHRS and CDR2 is YFSETQ in the germline V gene. The CDR3 is 15 amino acids. The CDR3, as DNA: TGCGCCAGCAGCTCAACCGGGACAGCTAACTATGGCTACACCTTC. Encoded protein: CASSSTGTANYGYTF. The full variable domain, completed using reference TRBV5-1 and TRBJ1-2, is KAGVTQTPRYLIKTRGQQVTLSCSPISGHRSVSWYQQTPGQGLQFLFEYFSETQRNKGNFPGRFSGRQFSNSRSEMNVSTLELGDSALYLCASSSTGTANYGYTFGSGTRLTVV.

V and J are TRBV10-3 and TRBJ2-6, with 8 bases lining up with TRBD1. The germline V gene has CDR1 ENHRY and CDR2 SYGVKD. The CDR3 has 14 amino acids. V was pared by 2 bases and J by 7 bases, with 1 base of the junction left unmatched. CDR3 amino acids: CAISEGQGANVLTF. The CDR3 DNA reads TGTGCCATCAGTGAGGGACAGGGTGCCAACGTCCTGACTTTC.

In this sample, this clonotype turned up a few times. This chain connects TRBV27 to TRBJ2-7; TRBD2 aligns across 10 bases. The CDR3 runs to 15 residues. Germline trimming cut 8 bases from V and 2 bases from J; bases unmatched to any gene: 9. Germline V gene lookup returns CDR1 MNHEY and CDR2 SMNVEV (reference sequence). The CDR3 nucleotides are TGTGCCAGCGGGGTCGGTAGCGGGGGGCCCTACGAGCAGTACTTC. Its translation: CASGVGSGGPYEQYF.

This clonotype was picked up a small number of times. The J gene is TRBJ2-7, the V gene TRBV6-2 or TRBV6-3; D is perhaps TRBD1 (6 bases). The germline CDR1 and CDR2 sequences are MNHEY and SVGEGT. This CDR3 is 14 amino acids long. Trimming took off 2 bases at V and 1 base at J, with 9 bases between the two ends. CDR3 nucleotide sequence: TGTGCCAGCAGTTACGCCGGACAGTCCTACGAGCAGTACTTC. It encodes CASSYAGQSYEQYF.

The J gene is TRBJ2-1, the V gene TRBV5-1; D is unresolved. Germline CDR1 reads SGHRS; CDR2 reads YFSETQ. The V and J ends lost 0 bases and 2 bases respectively, with 9 bases between them. The CDR3 is 15 residues long. The CDR3: CASSLGGNPYNEQFF. As DNA, the CDR3 is TGCGCCAGCAGCTTGGGGGGAAACCCCTACAATGAGCAGTTCTTC.

The V gene is TRBV28, the J gene TRBJ1-5; a weak D match, TRBD1 (5 bases). Trimming removed 2 bases at V and 7 bases at J, with 9 bases between. This CDR3 is 13 amino acids long. Germline CDR1 reads MDHEN; CDR2 reads SYDVKM. As DNA, the CDR3 is TGTGCCAGCAGTTTAGCAGGGTCACAGCCCCAGCATTTT. Residues: CASSLAGSQPQHF.

This clonotype was counted a few times. The rearrangement links TRBV20-1 to TRBJ2-1; 11 nucleotides match TRBD2. Germline V CDR1 and CDR2: DFQATT, SNEGSKA (reference sequence). This CDR3 comprises 16 residues. V was pared by 1 base and J by 7 bases, with 9 bases of the junction left unmatched. The CDR3 reads CSARGIRLAGGNEQFF. The CDR3 DNA follows: TGCAGTGCTAGAGGAATCAGGCTAGCGGGAGGAAATGAGCAGTTCTTC.

In its sample, this clonotype was seen a few times. The chain employs TRBV14 and TRBJ2-1, with D hard to call. CDR1 is SGHDN, CDR2 FVKESK, per germline. The CDR3 has 16 residues. Between the trimmed V and J ends, which lost 4 bases and 0 bases, there was a span of 13 bases. The CDR3, as DNA: TGTGCCAGCAGCCTACCCAGGCGGCGCTCCTACAATGAGCAGTTCTTC. Translated: CASSLPRRRSYNEQFF.

This clonotype appeared a few times. The V call is TRBV12-3 or TRBV12-4, the J call TRBJ1-1; unclear D gene. Trimming left V 5 bases short and J 1 base short, with 14 bases between. There are 15 residues in the CDR3. CDR3 region: CASSRPLARNTEAFF. The CDR3 coding sequence is TGTGCCAGCAGTCGACCTTTAGCCAGGAACACTGAAGCTTTCTTT.

The chain uses TRBV20-1 and TRBJ1-1; D is ambiguous. Trimming pared 5 bases from V and 11 bases from J, leaving 18 bases between. This CDR3 spans 12 amino acids. Germline V lookup: CDR1 DFQATT, CDR2 SNEGSKA (reference sequence). The CDR3 sequence is CSAQDQRYSAFF. CDR3 DNA sequence: TGCAGTGCTCAGGACCAGCGGTATAGTGCTTTCTTT.

The CDR3 protein is CASSQAGQPGANVLTF. For the CDR3, the DNA is TGTGCCAGCAGCCAAGCGGGACAGCCTGGGGCCAACGTCCTGACTTTC. The chain employs TRBV4-2 and TRBJ2-6; TRBD1 matches at 7 bases. The V gene end was trimmed by 1 base and the J gene end by 2 bases; junction bases not matched to a gene: 2. Germline assignment: CDR1 LGHNA and CDR2 YNFKEQ. The CDR3 runs to 16 residues.

Details on this clonotype: The germline gene is not matched at one end of the junction; a read error may be the cause. V and J are TRBV7-9 and TRBJ2-1; 9 nucleotides match TRBD2. CDR1 and CDR2 from the germline V gene are SEHNR and FQNEAQ (reference sequence). This CDR3 spans 12 amino acids. The CDR3 coding sequence is TGTGCCAGCAGCTCAGTAGCGGGAGCGACGCACTTC. It is translated as CASSSVAGATHF.

The chain is built from TRBV11-2 and TRBJ1-3; no clear D gene. The CDR3 runs 14 residues. CDR1 is SGHAT and CDR2 is FQNNGV in the germline V gene. V gave up 0 bases and J gave up 0 bases, with 3 bases separating them. As DNA, the CDR3 is TGTGCCAGCAGCTTAGACATCTCTGGAAACACCATATATTTT. Protein product: CASSLDISGNTIYF.

In this sample, this clonotype turned up a few times. The rearrangement joins TRBV5-1 to TRBJ2-3; maybe TRBD2 (6 bases). In germline, CDR1 is SGHRS, CDR2 YFSETQ. Trimming shortened V by 4 bases and J by 0 bases, and 15 bases separated the two germline ends. The CDR3 covers 16 residues. The CDR3 loop is CASSLQTRESTDTQYF. DNA of the CDR3: TGCGCCAGCAGCCTTCAGACTAGGGAAAGCACAGATACGCAGTATTTT.